This T cell receptor beta chain appears in the sequencing data of a study of post-analysis software for immune sequencing data. Findings and caveats of the study: Relative to controls, patients with multiple sclerosis showed significantly lower normalized Chao1 diversity. Four or five TRBV segments, including TRBV5-6, TRBV5-1 and TRBV20-1, were more frequent in patients than controls.

The CDR3 has 16 residues. The germline V gene has CDR1 DFQATT and CDR2 SNEGSKA (reference sequence). V was pared by 6 bases and J by 0 bases, with 10 bases of the junction left unmatched. Details on this clonotype: What it binds is unknown.

Unique molecular identifiers had been added to the TCR beta cDNA libraries. Roughly 490,000 cDNA molecules came from around 1 to 10 million T cells. One entry per CDR3 protein, called by TCRdb with MiXCR from the PCR reads. Counted here are approximately 630,000 distinct CDR3 sequences, roughly three fifths occurring once; the ten biggest clones make up about 11%. Material: blood. The chain combines TRBV20-1 with TRBJ1-4, with 7 nucleotides matching TRBD1. The receptor's source is a girl aged 2 to 10 with multiple sclerosis. CDR3 sequence reads: CSATDRPGATNEKLFF. DNA for the CDR3: TGCAGTGCCACGGACAGGCCAGGGGCAACTAATGAAAAACTGTTTTTT.